These 19 T cell receptor beta chains were sequenced from one sample in a study of blood T cell repertoires in COVID-19 (dated by TCRdb to about 2020). The library was generated by the immunoSEQ multiplex PCR assay. This is the immuneACCESS table as TCRdb keeps it, with only in-frame sequences that have V and J called. A part of the clones is gone; compared with another copy, unresolved V genes explain less than half, and the rest is unexplained. Within this sample are about 300,000 clones, with about 81% of them counted one time only. The ten biggest clones cover about 1.6% of the sample. Sequencing used peripheral blood. The origin of the receptors is a human donor with COVID-19, enrolled during active disease. The donor label of this sample is uncertain.

The chain combines TRBV7-3 with TRBJ2-1; possible D gene TRBD1, 6 bases. This CDR3 comprises 14 residues. V was shortened by 5 bases and J by 8 bases, with 16 bases between the two germline ends. Germline CDR1 SGHTA, CDR2 FQGTGA. CDR3 amino acids: CASSPQQGPYEQFF. DNA of the CDR3: TGTGCCAGCAGCCCCCAGCAGGGGCCCTATGAGCAGTTCTTC.

The chain employs TRBV21-1 and TRBJ1-1; the DNA was not compared with TRBD1, the D call given in the table. TRBV21-1 is an annotated pseudogene. The CDR3 contains 13 residues. CDR3: CASIIIRDTEAFF. CDR3 nucleotides: TGTGCCAGCATCATTATCAGGGACACTGAAGCTTTCTTT.

The chain is built from TRBV28 and TRBJ1-2; D is possibly TRBD1 (5 bases). Trimming shortened V by 7 bases and J by 8 bases, and 23 bases separated the two germline ends. The CDR3 has 15 residues. Germline values: CDR1 MDHEN, CDR2 SYDVKM. The CDR3 protein is CASTPGAAGRGGYTF. The CDR3 DNA follows: TGTGCCAGCACCCCGGGAGCCGCGGGGCGGGGAGGCTACACCTTC.

The chain recombines TRBV19 with TRBJ2-3; 7 positions agree with TRBD1. CDR3 length: 13 amino acids. The junction had 3 bases not matched to a gene; V was cut back by 5 bases and J by 4 bases. Germline V gene sequence: CDR1 LNHDA, CDR2 SQIVND (reference sequence). The DNA for the CDR3 is TGTGCCAGTAGTGTAGGGGGCGCAGATACGCAGTATTTT. It translates to CASSVGGADTQYF.

This rearrangement joins TRBV28 to TRBJ2-7, with 14 positions matching TRBD2. Germline V lookup: CDR1 MDHEN, CDR2 SYDVKM. This CDR3 has 16 residues. The ends lost 6 bases at V and 3 bases at J; junction bases unmatched: 7. CDR3 protein: CASRPAGLAGDYEQYF. Here the CDR3 DNA reads TGTGCCAGCAGGCCCGCGGGACTAGCGGGAGACTACGAGCAGTACTTC. Together with reference TRBV28 and TRBJ2-7, the CDR3 gives the full variable domain: DVKVTQSSRYLVKRTGEKVFLECVQDMDHENMFWYRQDPGLGLRLIYFSYDVKMKEKGDIPEGYSVSREKKERFSLILESASTNQTSMYLCASRPAGLAGDYEQYFGPGTRLTVT.

This chain links TRBV3-1 (or the pseudogene TRBV3-2) with TRBJ2-1; a weak D match, TRBD2 (5 bases). The V gene's germline CDR1 is LGHDT and CDR2 YNNKEL (reference sequence). CDR3 length equals 18 residues. Trimming took off 5 bases at V and 4 bases at J, with 24 bases between the two ends. CDR3 sequence reads: CASSSVSRSEELYNEQFF. The DNA for the CDR3 is TGTGCCAGCAGCTCCGTCAGTCGGTCGGAGGAGTTGTACAATGAGCAGTTCTTC.

V gene TRBV19 combines with J gene TRBJ2-4; D is perhaps TRBD1 (6 bases). The CDR3 contains 16 residues. Trimming removed 3 bases at V and 1 base at J, with 13 bases between. The germline V gene encodes CDR1 LNHDA and CDR2 SQIVND (reference sequence). DNA of the CDR3: TGTGCCAGTAGTATTCACAGGGAATTTGCCAAAAACATTCAGTACTTC. Its translation is CASSIHREFAKNIQYF.

The chain joins TRBV7-9 to TRBJ2-1; unclear D gene. This CDR3 region has 13 residues. Germline V CDR1 and CDR2: SEHNR, FQNEAQ (reference sequence). V lost 1 base and J 6 bases, leaving 7 bases between the germline ends. CDR3 nucleotides: TGTGCCAGCAGCTTAGGGCCCCCCAATGAGCAGTTCTTC. Translating it yields CASSLGPPNEQFF.

The V call is TRBV7-3, the J call TRBJ2-7; 7 bases line up with TRBD1. The CDR3 spans 13 residues. Trimming removed 9 bases from V and 5 bases from J; junction bases left unmatched: 10. CDR1 is SGHTA, CDR2 FQGTGA, per germline. The CDR3 DNA reads as TGTGCCAGTGCCCAAGGGACAGAAAACGAGCAGTACTTC. Encoded protein: CASAQGTENEQYF.

This clone was observed a few times. CDR3 in DNA: TGTGCCAGTAGTACCCTCGCCGGGACTAGCGGGAACCCGAGCTCCTACGAGCAGTACTTC. It specifies CASSTLAGTSGNPSSYEQYF. The chain links TRBV19 to TRBJ2-7; TRBD2 matches at 13 bases. V dropped 4 bases and J dropped 0; count of bases not matched to a gene: 15. The CDR3 loop spans 20 amino acids. The V gene's germline CDR1 is LNHDA and CDR2 SQIVND (reference sequence).

In its sample, this clone was seen a few times. The chain couples TRBV4-1 to TRBJ2-1; a weak D match, TRBD2 (5 bases). V was pared by 4 bases and J by 7 bases, with 14 bases between. Germline V gene data show CDR1 as MGHRA and CDR2 as YSYEKL. CDR3 length: 14 amino acids. CDR3 in DNA: TGCGCCAGCAGCCTGTCGCGGACTGAGAATGAGCAGTTCTTC. The encoded protein is CASSLSRTENEQFF.

The V gene is TRBV9, the J gene TRBJ2-7, with 12 bases identical to TRBD2. The ends lost 2 bases at V and 4 bases at J; junction bases unmatched: 4. The CDR3 runs 15 residues. CDR1 and CDR2 from the germline V gene are SGDLS and YYNGEE. DNA for the CDR3: TGTGCCAGCAGCGTGTCCGGGACTAGCGGGTACGAGCAGTACTTC. This encodes CASSVSGTSGYEQYF.

The gene calls are TRBV7-3 and TRBJ1-5; D may be TRBD1 (5 bases). The CDR3 sequence is 14 residues long. V shed 3 bases and J shed 8 bases, with 14 bases lying between them. The V gene's germline CDR1 is SGHTA and CDR2 FQGTGA. The CDR3 here is CASSLQGSSEPQHF. CDR3 in DNA: TGTGCCAGCAGCTTGCAGGGAAGCAGCGAGCCCCAGCATTTT.

This clone was observed a single time. This chain joins TRBV4-1 and TRBJ2-5; D gene uncertain. The germline gives CDR1 MGHRA, CDR2 YSYEKL. The CDR3 is made up of 15 amino acids. The V end was cut by 0 bases, the J end by 0 bases, with 8 bases between. CDR3 protein: CASSQDEHYQETQYF. The CDR3, as DNA: TGCGCCAGCAGCCAAGATGAACATTACCAAGAGACCCAGTACTTC.

The chain carries TRBV10-1 and TRBJ2-5; 8 bases match TRBD2. The V gene's germline CDR1 is WNHNN and CDR2 SYGVQD (reference sequence). The trim removed 4 bases at V and 3 bases at J, leaving 7 bases unmatched. The CDR3 consists of 15 residues. In DNA form, the CDR3 reads TGCGCCAGCAGTGGGCCGGGACTAGGTGAAGAGACCCAGTACTTC. Protein sequence: CASSGPGLGEETQYF.

The chain combines TRBV19 with TRBJ2-2, with TRBD2 matching 12 bases. The CDR3 runs to 17 residues. The J segment lost 4 bases and the V segment lost 7 bases, leaving 10 bases of the junction unmatched. Germline V gene data show CDR1 as LNHDA and CDR2 as SQIVND (reference sequence). As DNA, the CDR3 is TGTGCCAGTAAAGATGGACTAGCGGGGCGGGGCACCGGGGAGCTGTTTTTT. Protein: CASKDGLAGRGTGELFF.

The rearrangement links TRBV4-1 to TRBJ2-3, with 8 bases aligning to TRBD2. The CDR3 spans 16 residues. Germline assignment: CDR1 MGHRA and CDR2 YSYEKL. Trimming took 4 bases from V and 1 from J; bases not matched to a gene: 7. In DNA form, the CDR3 reads TGCGCCAGCAGCCGCAGCGGGAGTGCCGGCACAGATACGCAGTATTTT. It encodes CASSRSGSAGTDTQYF.

The V gene is TRBV5-1, the J gene TRBJ1-6; the D gene is possibly TRBD1 (5 bases). This CDR3 region has 14 residues. The ends were cut back, 0 bases at V and 8 bases at J, with 9 bases in the middle. Germline CDR1 and CDR2: SGHRS and YFSETQ. This chain's CDR3 is CASSLDSRDSPLHF. The CDR3 DNA sequence: TGCGCCAGCAGCTTGGATTCCAGGGATTCACCCCTCCACTTT.

The chain couples TRBV21-1 to TRBJ1-2; whether TRBD1, the table's D call, matches the DNA was not checked. TRBV21-1 is annotated as a pseudogene. The CDR3 covers 15 residues. DNA for the CDR3: TGTGCCAGCAGCGTGGCCGGGACAGGGGGCGAAGGCTACACCTTC. Protein: CASSVAGTGGEGYTF.